The clone carrying this TCR beta chain was observed at least ten times. The antigen is undetermined. This entry comes from a study of prognosis after radiotherapy for stage I lung cancer. Whole-study findings and limits: The way patients used TRBV and TRBJ genes reportedly differed depending on whether they had metastases. Clone counts measured for unique TCRs fell after stereotactic body radiation therapy, median around 9,500 versus 6,500.

V was pared by 6 bases and J by 0 bases, with 4 bases of the junction left unmatched. The germline V gene encodes CDR1 SGHTA and CDR2 FQGNSA. The CDR3 spans 15 residues. The genomic DNA TCR beta CDR3 region underwent two rounds of multiplex PCR. Primers specific to each TRBV and TRBJ gene were used in first-round PCR. TCRdb used MiXCR to reprocess the multiplex PCR reads, holding one entry per CDR3 protein. The repertoire includes about 51,000 distinct CDR3 sequences, approximately 30% of them detected once, and 9.2% sits in the top ten. This TCR derives from a donor of 50 years or more with non-small cell lung cancer. The chain has TRBV7-2 and TRBJ2-1; the match to TRBD2 covers 8 bases. Source: PBMCs, taken before or after stereotactic body radiation therapy (not recorded which). The CDR3 spells CASRMTSVSYNEQFF. CDR3 coding DNA: TGTGCCAGCAGGATGACTAGCGTCTCCTACAATGAGCAGTTCTTC.